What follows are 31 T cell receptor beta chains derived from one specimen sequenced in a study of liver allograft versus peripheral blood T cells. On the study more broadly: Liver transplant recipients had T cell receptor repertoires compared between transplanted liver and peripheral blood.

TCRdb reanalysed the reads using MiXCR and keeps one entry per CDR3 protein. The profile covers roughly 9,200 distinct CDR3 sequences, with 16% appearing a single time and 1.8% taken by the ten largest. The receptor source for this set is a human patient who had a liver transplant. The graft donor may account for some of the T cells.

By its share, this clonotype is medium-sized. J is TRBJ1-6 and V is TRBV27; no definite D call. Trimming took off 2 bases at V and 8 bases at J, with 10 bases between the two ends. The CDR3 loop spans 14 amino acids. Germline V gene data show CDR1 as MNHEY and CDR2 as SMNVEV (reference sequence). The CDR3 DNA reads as TGTGCCAGCAGTTTAGCCGCAGCTGATTCACCCCTCCACTTT. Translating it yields CASSLAAADSPLHF.

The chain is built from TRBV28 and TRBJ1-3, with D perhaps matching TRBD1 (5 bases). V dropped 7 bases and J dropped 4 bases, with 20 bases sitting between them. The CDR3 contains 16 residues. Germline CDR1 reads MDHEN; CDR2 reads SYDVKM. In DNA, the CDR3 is TGTGCCAGCACCTCCCTAGGGGCAGGGTCGGGAAACACCATATATTTT. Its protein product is CASTSLGAGSGNTIYF.

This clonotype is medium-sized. CDR3 nucleotides: TGTGCCAGCAGTTACTCGCAGAATGGAAACACCATATATTTT. This codes for CASSYSQNGNTIYF. The rearrangement uses TRBV6-5 and TRBJ1-3, with D hard to call. V was pared by 0 bases and J by 3 bases, with 6 bases between. CDR1 is MNHEY, CDR2 SVGAGI, per germline. The CDR3 has 14 amino acids.

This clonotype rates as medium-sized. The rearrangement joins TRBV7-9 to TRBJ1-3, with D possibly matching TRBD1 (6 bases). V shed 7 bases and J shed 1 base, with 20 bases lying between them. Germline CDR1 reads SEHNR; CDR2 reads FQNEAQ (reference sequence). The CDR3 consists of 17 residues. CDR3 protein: CASTPPAGVQSGNTIYF. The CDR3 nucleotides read TGTGCCAGCACCCCCCCCGCAGGGGTGCAGTCTGGAAACACCATATATTTT.

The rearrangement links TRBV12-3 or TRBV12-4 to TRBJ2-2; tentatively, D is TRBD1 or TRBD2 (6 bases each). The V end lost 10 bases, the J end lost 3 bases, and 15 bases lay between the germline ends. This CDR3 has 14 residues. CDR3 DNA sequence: TGTGCCACCAGGAGGGGGGCGGACACCGGGGAGCTGTTTTTT. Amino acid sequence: CATRRGADTGELFF.

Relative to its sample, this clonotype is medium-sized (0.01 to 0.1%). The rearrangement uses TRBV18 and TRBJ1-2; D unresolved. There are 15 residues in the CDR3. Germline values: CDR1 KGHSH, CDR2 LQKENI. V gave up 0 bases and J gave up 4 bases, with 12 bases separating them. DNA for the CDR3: TGTGCCAGCTCACCACCAAGTCTGATGTCCTATGGCTACACCTTC. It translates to CASSPPSLMSYGYTF.

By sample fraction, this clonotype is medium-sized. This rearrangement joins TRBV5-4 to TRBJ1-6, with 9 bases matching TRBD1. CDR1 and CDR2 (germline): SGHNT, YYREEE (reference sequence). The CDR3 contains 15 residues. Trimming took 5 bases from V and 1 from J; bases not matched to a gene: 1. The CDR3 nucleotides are TGTGCCAGCAGTGGACAGGGGTCCTATAATTCACCCCTCCACTTT. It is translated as CASSGQGSYNSPLHF.

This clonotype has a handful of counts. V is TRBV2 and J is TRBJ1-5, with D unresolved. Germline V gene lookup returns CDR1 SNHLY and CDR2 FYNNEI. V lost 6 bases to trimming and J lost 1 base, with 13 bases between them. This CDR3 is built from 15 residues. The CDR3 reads CASRMEGGSNQPQHF. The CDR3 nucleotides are TGTGCCAGCAGGATGGAGGGAGGGAGCAATCAGCCCCAGCATTTT.

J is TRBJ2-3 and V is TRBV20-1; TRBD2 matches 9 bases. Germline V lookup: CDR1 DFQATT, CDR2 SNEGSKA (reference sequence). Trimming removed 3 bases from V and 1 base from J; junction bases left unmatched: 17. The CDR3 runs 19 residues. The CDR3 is CSASLVGISERGGTDTQYF. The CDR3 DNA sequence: TGCAGTGCTAGTTTGGTAGGGATAAGTGAGCGGGGGGGCACAGATACGCAGTATTTT.

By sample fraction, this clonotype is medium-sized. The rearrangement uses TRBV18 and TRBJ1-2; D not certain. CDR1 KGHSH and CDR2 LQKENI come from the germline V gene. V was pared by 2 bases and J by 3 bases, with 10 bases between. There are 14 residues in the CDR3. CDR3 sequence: CASSPDAADYGYTF. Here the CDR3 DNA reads TGTGCCAGCTCACCAGACGCGGCAGACTATGGCTACACCTTC.

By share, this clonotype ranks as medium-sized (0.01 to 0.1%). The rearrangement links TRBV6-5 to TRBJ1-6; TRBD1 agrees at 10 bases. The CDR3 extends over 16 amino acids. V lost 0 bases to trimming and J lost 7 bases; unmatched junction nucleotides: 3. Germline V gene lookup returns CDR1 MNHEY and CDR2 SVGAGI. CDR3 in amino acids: CASSYSTGQGNSPLHF. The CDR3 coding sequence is TGTGCCAGCAGTTACTCGACGGGACAGGGGAATTCACCCCTCCACTTT.

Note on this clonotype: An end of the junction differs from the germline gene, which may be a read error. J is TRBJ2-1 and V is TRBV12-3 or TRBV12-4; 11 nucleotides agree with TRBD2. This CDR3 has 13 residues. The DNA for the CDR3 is TGTGCCAGCATTTTAGCGGGGGGGGTTGAGCAGTTCTTC. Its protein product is CASILAGGVEQFF.

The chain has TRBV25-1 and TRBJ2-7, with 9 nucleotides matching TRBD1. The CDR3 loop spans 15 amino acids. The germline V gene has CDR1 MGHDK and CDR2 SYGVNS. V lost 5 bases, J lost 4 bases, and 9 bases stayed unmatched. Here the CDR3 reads CASSLSGTGRYEQYF. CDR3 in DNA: TGTGCCAGCAGTCTAAGTGGGACAGGGAGGTACGAGCAGTACTTC.

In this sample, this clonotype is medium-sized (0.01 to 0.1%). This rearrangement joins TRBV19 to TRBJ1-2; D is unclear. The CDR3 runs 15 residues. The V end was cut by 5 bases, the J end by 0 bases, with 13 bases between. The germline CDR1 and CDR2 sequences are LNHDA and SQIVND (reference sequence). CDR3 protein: CASSLTMGANYGYTF. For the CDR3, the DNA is TGTGCCAGTAGTCTGACAATGGGAGCTAACTATGGCTACACCTTC.

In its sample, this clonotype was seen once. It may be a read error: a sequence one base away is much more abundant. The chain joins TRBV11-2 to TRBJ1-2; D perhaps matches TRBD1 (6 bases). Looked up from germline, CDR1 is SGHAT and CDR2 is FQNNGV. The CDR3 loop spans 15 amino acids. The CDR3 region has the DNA TGTTCCAGCAGCTTAGCCTCCCCGACAGGAGGCGGCTACACCTTC. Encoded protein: CSSSLASPTGGGYTF.

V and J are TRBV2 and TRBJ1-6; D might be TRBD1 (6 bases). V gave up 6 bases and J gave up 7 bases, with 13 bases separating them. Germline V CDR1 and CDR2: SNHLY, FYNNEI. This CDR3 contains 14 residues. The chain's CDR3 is CASRGGSGNSPLHF. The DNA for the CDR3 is TGTGCCAGCAGAGGGGGGTCAGGAAATTCACCCCTCCACTTT.

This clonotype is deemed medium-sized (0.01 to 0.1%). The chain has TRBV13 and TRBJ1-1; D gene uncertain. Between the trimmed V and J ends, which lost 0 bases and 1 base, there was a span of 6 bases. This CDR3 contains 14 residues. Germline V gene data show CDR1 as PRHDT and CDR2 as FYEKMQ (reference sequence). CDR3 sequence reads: CASSLGRRNTEAFF. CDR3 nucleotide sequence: TGTGCCAGCAGCTTAGGACGGAGGAACACTGAAGCTTTCTTT.

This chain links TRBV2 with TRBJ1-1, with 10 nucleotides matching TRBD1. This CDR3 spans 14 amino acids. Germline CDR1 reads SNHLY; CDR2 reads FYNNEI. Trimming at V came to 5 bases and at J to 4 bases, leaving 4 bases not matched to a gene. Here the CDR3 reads CASSNRDRGTEAFF. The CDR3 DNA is TGTGCCAGCAGTAATCGGGACAGGGGCACTGAAGCTTTCTTT. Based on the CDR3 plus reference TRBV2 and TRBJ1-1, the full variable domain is EPEVTQTPSHQVTQMGQEVILRCVPISNHLYFYWYRQILGQKVEFLVSFYNNEISEKSEIFDDQFSVERPDGSNFTLKIRSTKLEDSAMYFCASSNRDRGTEAFFGQGTRLTVV.

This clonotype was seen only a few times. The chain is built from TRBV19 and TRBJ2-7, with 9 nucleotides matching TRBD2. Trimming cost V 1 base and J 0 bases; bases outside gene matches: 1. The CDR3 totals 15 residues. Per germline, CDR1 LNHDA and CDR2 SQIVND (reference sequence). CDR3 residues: CASSIVAGASYEQYF. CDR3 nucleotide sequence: TGTGCCAGTAGTATAGTAGCGGGGGCCTCCTACGAGCAGTACTTC.

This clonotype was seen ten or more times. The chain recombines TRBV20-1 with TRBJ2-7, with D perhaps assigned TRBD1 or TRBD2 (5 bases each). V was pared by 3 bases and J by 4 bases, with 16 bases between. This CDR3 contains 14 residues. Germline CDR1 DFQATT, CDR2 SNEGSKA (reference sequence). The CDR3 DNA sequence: TGCAGTGCTAGCGTCCCTCGGGGACCTTACGAGCAGTACTTC. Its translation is CSASVPRGPYEQYF.

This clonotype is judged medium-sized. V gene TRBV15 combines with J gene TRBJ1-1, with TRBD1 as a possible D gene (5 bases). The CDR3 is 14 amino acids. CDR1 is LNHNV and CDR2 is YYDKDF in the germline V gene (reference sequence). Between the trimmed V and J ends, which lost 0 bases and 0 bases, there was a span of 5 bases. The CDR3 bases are TGTGCCACCAGCAGAGACAGGGTGAACACTGAAGCTTTCTTT. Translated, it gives CATSRDRVNTEAFF.

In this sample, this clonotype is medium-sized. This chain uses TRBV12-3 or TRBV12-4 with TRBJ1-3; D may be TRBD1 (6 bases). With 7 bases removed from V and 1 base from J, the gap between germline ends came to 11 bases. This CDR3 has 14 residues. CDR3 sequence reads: CASTQQGSGNTIYF. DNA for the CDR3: TGTGCCAGCACTCAACAGGGTTCTGGAAACACCATATATTTT.

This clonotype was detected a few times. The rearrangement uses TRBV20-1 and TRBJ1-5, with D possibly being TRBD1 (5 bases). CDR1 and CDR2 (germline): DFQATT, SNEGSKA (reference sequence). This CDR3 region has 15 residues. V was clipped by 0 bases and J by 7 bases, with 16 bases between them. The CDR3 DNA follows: TGCAGTGCTAGAGATCTGGGGCATGGAGGGCAGCCCCAGCATTTT. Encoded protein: CSARDLGHGGQPQHF.

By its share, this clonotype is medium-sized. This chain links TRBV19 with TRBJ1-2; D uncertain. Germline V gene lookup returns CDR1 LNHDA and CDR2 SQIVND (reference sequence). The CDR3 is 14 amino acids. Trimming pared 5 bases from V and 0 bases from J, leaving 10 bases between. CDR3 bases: TGTGCCAGTAGTGAATGGACTACTAACTATGGCTACACCTTC. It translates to CASSEWTTNYGYTF.

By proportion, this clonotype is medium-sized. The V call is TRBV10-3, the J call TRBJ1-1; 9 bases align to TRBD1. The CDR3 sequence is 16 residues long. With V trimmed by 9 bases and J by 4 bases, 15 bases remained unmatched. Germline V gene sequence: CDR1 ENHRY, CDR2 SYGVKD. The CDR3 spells CAITRDREGLGTEAFF. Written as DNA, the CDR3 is TGTGCCATAACCCGGGACAGGGAAGGCCTTGGCACTGAAGCTTTCTTT.

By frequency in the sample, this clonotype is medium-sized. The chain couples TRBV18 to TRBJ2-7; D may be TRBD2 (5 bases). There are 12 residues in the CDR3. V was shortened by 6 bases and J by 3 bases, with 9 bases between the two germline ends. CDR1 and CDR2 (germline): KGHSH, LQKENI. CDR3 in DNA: TGTGCCAGCTCCCCCGGGAACTACGAGCAGTACTTC. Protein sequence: CASSPGNYEQYF.

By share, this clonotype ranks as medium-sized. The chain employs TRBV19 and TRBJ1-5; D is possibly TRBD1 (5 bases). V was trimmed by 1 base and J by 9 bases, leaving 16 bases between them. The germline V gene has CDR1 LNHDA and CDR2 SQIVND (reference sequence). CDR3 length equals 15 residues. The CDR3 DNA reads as TGTGCCAGTAGTATAGGGGGCTCAGGCGGATGGCCCCAGCATTTT. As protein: CASSIGGSGGWPQHF.

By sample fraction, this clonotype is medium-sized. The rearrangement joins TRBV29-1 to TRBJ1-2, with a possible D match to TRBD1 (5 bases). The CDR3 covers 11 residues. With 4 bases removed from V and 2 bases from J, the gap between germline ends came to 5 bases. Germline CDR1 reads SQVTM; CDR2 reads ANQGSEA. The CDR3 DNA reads TGCAGCGTTGCAGGGAACTATGGCTACACCTTC. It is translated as CSVAGNYGYTF.

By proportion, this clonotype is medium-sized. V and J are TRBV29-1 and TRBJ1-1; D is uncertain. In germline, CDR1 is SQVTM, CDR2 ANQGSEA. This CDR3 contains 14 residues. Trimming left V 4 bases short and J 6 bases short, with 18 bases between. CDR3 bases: TGCAGCGTTGGGGCCGCAACCCTCGACTCTGAAGCTTTCTTT. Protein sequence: CSVGAATLDSEAFF.

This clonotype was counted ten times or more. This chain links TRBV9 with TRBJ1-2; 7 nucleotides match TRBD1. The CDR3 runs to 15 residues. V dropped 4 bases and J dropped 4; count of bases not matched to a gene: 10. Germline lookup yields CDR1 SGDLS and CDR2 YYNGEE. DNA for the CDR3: TGTGCCAGCAGCCCGCACGACAGGGCTTCCTATGGCTACACCTTC. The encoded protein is CASSPHDRASYGYTF.

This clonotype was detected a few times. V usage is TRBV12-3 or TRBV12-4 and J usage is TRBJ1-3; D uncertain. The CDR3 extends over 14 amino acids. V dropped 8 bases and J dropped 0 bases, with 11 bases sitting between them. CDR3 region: CASSPPPSGNTIYF. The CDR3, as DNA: TGTGCCAGCTCCCCTCCCCCCTCTGGAAACACCATATATTTT.